These T cell receptor beta chains were read from a single sample in a study of blood T cell repertoires in COVID-19. The data were produced by immunoSEQ multiplex PCR, yet TCRdb's version contains in-frame clones alone and is incomplete. The repertoire holds 200,000 to 250,000 clones, with approximately 81% as singletons. Material for sequencing was peripheral blood. The receptor set was obtained from a woman aged 55-70 years who had recovered from COVID-19. CDR3s include the opening cysteine and the closing phenylalanine or tryptophan. The D gene is left open where the match is weak. Clone size, where shown, is once, few, many, or a class for clones that have expanded.

j_call	d_call	clone_size	v_call	cdr3_aa	cdr3_nt
TRBJ1-2	-	many	TRBV9	CASSERDLPGGYTF	TGTGCCAGCAGCGAGAGGGATTTACCTGGGGGCTACACCTTC
TRBJ2-7	TRBD1	-	TRBV30	CAWSVQGVNEQYF	TGTGCCTGGAGTGTGCAGGGGGTGAACGAGCAGTACTTC
TRBJ2-1	TRBD2	-	TRBV11-2	CASSLRTRRSYNEQFF	TGTGCCAGCAGCTTGCGGACTAGAAGATCCTACAATGAGCAGTTCTTC
TRBJ2-3	TRBD2	-	TRBV14	CASSQSLAGGPDTQYF	TGTGCCAGCAGCCAATCACTAGCGGGGGGGCCGGATACGCAGTATTTT
TRBJ2-3	TRBD2	-	TRBV3-1/TRBV3-2	CASSQERVAGYLDTQYF	TGTGCCAGCAGCCAAGAGAGGGTAGCGGGGTATTTAGATACGCAGTATTTT
TRBJ2-4	TRBD2	-	TRBV6-5	CASSYPGGGEHIQYF	TGTGCCAGCAGTTACCCCGGGGGGGGTGAACACATTCAGTACTTC
TRBJ2-3	TRBD2	-	TRBV30	CAWSVGGGRTDTQYF	TGTGCCTGGAGTGTAGGCGGGGGTAGAACAGATACGCAGTATTTT
TRBJ2-1	-	once	TRBV19	CASSIDYLYNEQFF	TGTGCCAGTAGTATAGATTATCTGTACAATGAGCAGTTCTTC
TRBJ2-2	-	-	TRBV4-2	CASSQDPTRANTGELFF	TGTGCCAGCAGCCAAGATCCCACTAGGGCGAACACCGGGGAGCTGTTTTTT
TRBJ1-1	TRBD1	-	TRBV18	CASSEGQQATEAFF	TGTGCCAGCTCAGAGGGACAGCAGGCCACTGAAGCTTTCTTT
TRBJ2-7	TRBD1	-	TRBV5-1	CASSNRDRGLVHEQYF	TGCGCCAGCAGCAACCGGGACAGGGGGCTCGTCCACGAGCAGTACTTC
TRBJ2-1	TRBD2	-	TRBV3-1/TRBV3-2	CASSPAGGPYNEQFF	TGTGCCAGCAGCCCGGCGGGGGGACCTTACAATGAGCAGTTCTTC
TRBJ2-3	-	-	TRBV14	CASSPRGPDTQYF	TGTGCCAGCAGCCCACGTGGGCCAGATACGCAGTATTTT
TRBJ1-3	TRBD1	-	TRBV18	CASSPQTGVGNTIYF	TGTGCCAGCTCACCCCAAACAGGGGTAGGAAACACCATATATTTT
TRBJ1-2	-	-	TRBV5-1	CASSLDGNYGYTF	TGCGCCAGCAGCTTGGACGGGAACTATGGCTACACCTTC
TRBJ2-2	TRBD1	few	TRBV18	CASSPPTGGAKAGELFF	TGTGCCAGCTCACCTCCCACAGGGGGCGCGAAGGCCGGGGAGCTGTTTTTT
TRBJ1-1	TRBD1	-	TRBV29-1	CSVDQGVNTEAFF	TGCAGCGTTGACCAGGGGGTGAACACTGAAGCTTTCTTT
TRBJ2-7	TRBD1	-	TRBV13	CASSQTGTDYEQYF	TGTGCCAGCAGCCAAACCGGGACAGACTACGAGCAGTACTTC
TRBJ2-6	TRBD1	-	TRBV30	CAWRSGGSSGANVLTF	TGTGCCTGGAGGTCAGGGGGAAGCTCTGGGGCCAACGTCCTGACTTTC
TRBJ2-5	-	once	TRBV5-1	CASSLAEGSGETQYF	TGCGCCAGCAGCTTGGCAGAGGGCAGTGGGGAGACCCAGTACTTC
TRBJ2-2	-	-	TRBV30	CAWSSREVDTGELFF	TGTGCCTGGAGTAGCAGGGAGGTTGACACCGGGGAGCTGTTTTTT
TRBJ2-1	TRBD2	-	TRBV24-1	CANYGGASYNEQFF	TGTGCCAATTACGGGGGGGCTTCCTACAATGAGCAGTTCTTC
TRBJ2-3	TRBD2	once	TRBV18	CASSPGEGQADTQYF	TGTGCCAGCTCACCTGGGGAGGGGCAGGCAGATACGCAGTATTTT
TRBJ1-4	-	-	TRBV30	CAWSREWEKLFF	TGTGCCTGGAGTCGGGAGTGGGAAAAACTGTTTTTT
TRBJ1-6	-	once	TRBV6-5	CASEETTTYSPLHF	TGTGCCTCCGAGGAGACCACGACGTATTCACCCCTCCACTTT
TRBJ1-1	-	-	TRBV6-5	CASSKDTMNTEAFF	TGTGCCAGCAGCAAAGATACTATGAACACTGAAGCTTTCTTT
TRBJ1-1	TRBD1	many	TRBV2	CASRQNTGGSTEAFF	TGTGCCAGCAGACAAAACACAGGGGGAAGTACTGAAGCTTTCTTT
TRBJ1-6	-	-	TRBV6-2/TRBV6-3	CASSSNNSPLHF	TGTGCCAGCAGTTCCAATAATTCACCCCTCCACTTT
TRBJ2-7	TRBD1	-	TRBV9	CASSGGWGQGSYEQYF	TGTGCCAGCAGCGGTGGTTGGGGACAGGGATCATACGAGCAGTACTTC
TRBJ2-3	TRBD2	-	TRBV19	CASSINLAVEDTQYF	TGTGCCAGTAGTATCAATCTAGCGGTAGAGGATACGCAGTATTTT
TRBJ2-1	TRBD2	few	TRBV9	CASSVNSGTYNEQFF	TGTGCCAGCAGCGTTAATAGCGGGACCTACAATGAGCAGTTCTTC
TRBJ2-5	-	few	TRBV13	CASRSLGSQETQYF	TGTGCCAGCAGATCACTAGGTTCCCAAGAGACCCAGTACTTC
TRBJ1-6	TRBD1	-	TRBV2	CASLRRTGPNSPLHF	TGTGCCAGCCTACGTAGGACAGGGCCGAATTCACCCCTCCACTTT
TRBJ1-5	-	-	TRBV27	CASSLGGTTLEAQHF	TGTGCCAGCAGTTTAGGAGGGACGACCCTAGAGGCCCAGCATTTT
TRBJ2-7	-	-	TRBV20-1	CSASESYEQYF	TGCAGTGCTAGCGAGAGCTACGAGCAGTACTTC
TRBJ1-2	TRBD1	-	TRBV6-4	CASSDTAGGYGYTF	TGTGCCAGCAGTGACACGGCAGGGGGCTATGGCTACACCTTC
TRBJ1-1	-	-	TRBV19	CASSIYRTLFGRTMNTEAFF	TGTGCCAGTAGTATCTACCGGACTCTTTTCGGACGAACCATGAACACTGAAGCTTTCTTT
TRBJ2-7	-	-	TRBV6-5	CASSRLPYEQYF	TGTGCCAGCAGCAGGCTCCCCTACGAGCAGTACTTC
TRBJ2-7	TRBD2	-	TRBV5-1	CASSLVFGLAGLEQYF	TGCGCCAGCAGCTTGGTGTTCGGACTAGCGGGGCTCGAGCAGTACTTC
TRBJ1-4	-	-	TRBV29-1	CSVEEDTATNEKLFF	TGCAGCGTTGAAGAGGACACAGCAACTAATGAAAAACTGTTTTTT
TRBJ1-1	-	-	TRBV6-6	CASSSSLDRSNTEAFF	TGTGCCAGCAGTTCTTCACTCGACAGGTCCAACACTGAAGCTTTCTTT